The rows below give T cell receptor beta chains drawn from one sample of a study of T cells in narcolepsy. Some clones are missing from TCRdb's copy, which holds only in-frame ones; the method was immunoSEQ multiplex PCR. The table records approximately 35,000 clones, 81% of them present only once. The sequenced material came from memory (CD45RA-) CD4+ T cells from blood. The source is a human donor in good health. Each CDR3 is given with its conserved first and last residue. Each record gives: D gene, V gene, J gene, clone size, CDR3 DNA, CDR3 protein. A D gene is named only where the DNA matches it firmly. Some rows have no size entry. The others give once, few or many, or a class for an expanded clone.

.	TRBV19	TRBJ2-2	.	TGTGCCAGTAGTATACCTAACACCGGGGAGCTGTTTTTT	CASSIPNTGELFF
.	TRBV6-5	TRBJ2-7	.	TGTGCCAGCGCTCTCGGGGCTAGAGGCCACGAGCAGTACTTC	CASALGARGHEQYF
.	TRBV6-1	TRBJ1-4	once	TGTGCCAGCAGTCTCCCCCCAGCTGGGCTGTTTTTT	CASSLPPAGLFF
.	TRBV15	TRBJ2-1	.	TGTGCCACCAGCAGAGATCTGGGACCGACCTCCTACAATGAGCAGTTCTTC	CATSRDLGPTSYNEQFF
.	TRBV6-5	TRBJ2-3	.	TGTGCCAGCAGATACCATGCGGGTGCTAGCACAGATACGCAGTATTTT	CASRYHAGASTDTQYF
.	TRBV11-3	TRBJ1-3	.	TGTGCCAGCAGCGCTTCAGGGGCCGGAAACACCATATATTTT	CASSASGAGNTIYF
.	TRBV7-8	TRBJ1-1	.	TGTGCCAGCAGCCATTCACATAACACTGAAGCTTTCTTT	CASSHSHNTEAFF
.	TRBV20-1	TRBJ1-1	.	TGCAGTGCTAGGGGGGGGATTGAAGCTTTCTTT	CSARGGIEAFF
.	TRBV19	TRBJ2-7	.	TGTGCCAGTTCCCCAAGGGGCTCCTACGAGCAGTACTTC	CASSPRGSYEQYF
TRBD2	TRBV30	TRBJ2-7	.	TGTGCCTGGGCCGGGACTAGCGGCTACTACGAGCAGTACTTC	CAWAGTSGYYEQYF
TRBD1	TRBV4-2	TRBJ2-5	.	TGTGCCAGCAGCCAGACAGGGGAACAAGAGACCCAGTACTTC	CASSQTGEQETQYF
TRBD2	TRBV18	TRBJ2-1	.	TGTGCCAGCTCACCGGGACTAGCGGGTTCATCCTACAATGAGCAGTTCTTC	CASSPGLAGSSYNEQFF
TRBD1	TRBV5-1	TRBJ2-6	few	TGCGCCAGCAGCTTGCCGCCGGGACAGAGCTCTGGGGCCAACGTCCTGACTTTC	CASSLPPGQSSGANVLTF
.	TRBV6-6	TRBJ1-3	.	TGTGCCAGCCGGTCATCGTTCGGGGGAAACACCATATATTTT	CASRSSFGGNTIYF
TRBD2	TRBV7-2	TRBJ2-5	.	TGTGCCAGCAGCTTAGATTCACTCGGACTAGCGGGCGGAGAGACCCAGTACTTC	CASSLDSLGLAGGETQYF
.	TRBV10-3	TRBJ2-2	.	TGTGCCATCAGTGCCACGGCGACGGGGGGCGCCGGGGAGCTGTTTTTT	CAISATATGGAGELFF
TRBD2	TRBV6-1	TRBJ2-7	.	TGTGCCAGCATAGCCCTAGCGGGAGGAATGGAGCAGTACTTC	CASIALAGGMEQYF
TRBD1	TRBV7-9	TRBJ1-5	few	TGTGCCAGCAGAGCTAGGGGGCCGGGTCAGCCCCAGCATTTT	CASRARGPGQPQHF
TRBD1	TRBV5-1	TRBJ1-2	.	TGCGCCAGCAGCTTGGCGGGACAGGGGAGATATGGCTACACCTTC	CASSLAGQGRYGYTF
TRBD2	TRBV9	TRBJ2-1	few	TGTGCCAGCGGGACTAGCGGTTACAATGAGCAGTTCTTC	CASGTSGYNEQFF
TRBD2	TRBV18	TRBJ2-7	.	TGTGCCAGCTCACCCCCGGGACTAGCAGCCCACGAGCAGTACTTC	CASSPPGLAAHEQYF
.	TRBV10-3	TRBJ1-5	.	TGTGCCATCAGTGAGGGGGATCAGCCCCAGCATTTT	CAISEGDQPQHF
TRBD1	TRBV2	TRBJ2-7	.	TGTGCCAGCCGAGAACCGGGACAGGCCCTCGAGCAGTACTTC	CASREPGQALEQYF
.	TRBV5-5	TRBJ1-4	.	TGTGCCAGCAGCTTGGTGGGGCGGACTAATGAAAAACTGTTTTTT	CASSLVGRTNEKLFF
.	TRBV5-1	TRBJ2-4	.	TGCGCCAGCAGCCCAACCCTCAGTGCGATTCAGTACTTC	CASSPTLSAIQYF
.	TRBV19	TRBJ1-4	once	TGTGCCAGTAGTATCGGCAAACAGAGCGAAAAACTGTTTTTT	CASSIGKQSEKLFF
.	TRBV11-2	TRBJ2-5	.	TGTGCCAGCAGCCCAAAAGAGACCCAGTACTTC	CASSPKETQYF
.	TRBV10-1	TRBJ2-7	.	TGCGCCAGCAGTGACTCCGGGACATACGACGAGCAGTACTTC	CASSDSGTYDEQYF
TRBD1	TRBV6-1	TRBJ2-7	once	TGTGCCGGACAGGAGGACTACGAGCAGTACTTC	CAGQEDYEQYF
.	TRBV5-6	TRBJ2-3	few	TGTGCCAGCAGCCTTCTCCGCAAGACAGACACAGATACGCAGTATTTT	CASSLLRKTDTDTQYF
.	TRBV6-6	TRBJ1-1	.	TGTGCCAGCAGTCTCCATCGGCTTAACACTGAAGCTTTCTTT	CASSLHRLNTEAFF
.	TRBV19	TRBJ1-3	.	TGTGCCAGTAGGAGGGACGGAAACACCATATATTTT	CASRRDGNTIYF
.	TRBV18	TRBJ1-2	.	TGTGCCAGCTCAGACACCGGGACACCGATGTATGGCTACACCTTC	CASSDTGTPMYGYTF
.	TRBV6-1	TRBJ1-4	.	TGTGCCAGCAACCCCCGGGGGGTGGGTGAAAAACTGTTTTTT	CASNPRGVGEKLFF
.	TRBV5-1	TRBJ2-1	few	TGCGCCAGCAGCTCGAGTTCATCCTCCTTGAGCTCCTACAATGAGCAGTTCTTC	CASSSSSSSLSSYNEQFF
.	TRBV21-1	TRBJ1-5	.	TGTGCCAGCAGCAAAGTTGCAGGGGCGGATCAGCCCCAGCATTTT	CASSKVAGADQPQHF
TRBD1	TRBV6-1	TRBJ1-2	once	TGTGCCAGCAGGCCGACAGGGGCTAACTATGGCTACACCTTC	CASRPTGANYGYTF
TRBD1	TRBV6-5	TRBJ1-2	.	TGTGCCAGCAGTGCCGGGACAGGGATGGAGGGCTACACCTTC	CASSAGTGMEGYTF
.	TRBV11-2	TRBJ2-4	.	TGTGCCAGCAGCTTCTTAGGACAAGGAAACATTCAGTACTTC	CASSFLGQGNIQYF
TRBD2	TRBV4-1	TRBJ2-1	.	TGCGCCAGCAGCCAAGATAAGGCTAGCGGGAACAATGAGCAGTTCTTC	CASSQDKASGNNEQFF
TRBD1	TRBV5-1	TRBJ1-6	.	TGCGCCAGCAGCGTCACAGGGGCCACCTATAATTCACCCCTCCACTTT	CASSVTGATYNSPLHF
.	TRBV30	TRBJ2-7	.	TGTGCCTGGAGTGTACGTAGAGGGGGGAACGAGCAGTACTTC	CAWSVRRGGNEQYF
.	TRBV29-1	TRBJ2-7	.	TGCAGCGTTTCCAGGGGAGCCCACGAGCAGTACTTC	CSVSRGAHEQYF
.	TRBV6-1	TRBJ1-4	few	TGTGCCAGCCGTGCGAGGGAGCGTGCCGAAAAACTGTTTTTT	CASRARERAEKLFF
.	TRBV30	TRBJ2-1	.	TGTGCCTGGAGTCCTGGGTGGGAGCAGTTCTTC	CAWSPGWEQFF
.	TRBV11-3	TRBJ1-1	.	TGTGCCAGCAGCCCAAAAACGGGGCGGGCAGACACTGAAGCTTTCTTT	CASSPKTGRADTEAFF
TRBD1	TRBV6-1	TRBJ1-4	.	TGTGCCAGCAGAGAAGGGACAGGATTATATGAAAAACTGTTTTTT	CASREGTGLYEKLFF
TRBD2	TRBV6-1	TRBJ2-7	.	TGTGCCAGCAGTCCTCGGGAGGTCCCCGAGCAGTACTTC	CASSPREVPEQYF
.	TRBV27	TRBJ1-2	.	TGTGCCAGCAGTCGCCTCAACAGGGACGGCTACACCTTC	CASSRLNRDGYTF